The subject of this entry is one TCR beta chain. Sequencing used immunoSEQ multiplex PCR; TCRdb keeps in-frame clones, though not all of them. The data show around 110,000 clones, roughly 90% seen once. The sample belongs to a study of T cell responses to AZD1222 COVID-19 vaccine. CDR3 length: 17 amino acids. Here the sequenced sample was peripheral blood, taken on day 0 of AZD1222 vaccination. The chain joins TRBV1 to TRBJ2-5; TRBD2, the D gene given by the table, was not confirmed from the DNA. TRBV1 is a pseudogene locus. The receptor's source is an adult in good health. The CDR3 spells CTSSHPRSLAGVETQYF. The CDR3 coding sequence is TGCACCAGCAGCCACCCTCGAAGTCTAGCGGGAGTTGAGACCCAGTACTTC.